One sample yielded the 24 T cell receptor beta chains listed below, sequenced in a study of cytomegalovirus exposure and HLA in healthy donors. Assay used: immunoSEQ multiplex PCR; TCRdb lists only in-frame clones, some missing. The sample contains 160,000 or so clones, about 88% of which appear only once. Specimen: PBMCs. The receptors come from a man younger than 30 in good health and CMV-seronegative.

CDR3 DNA sequence: TGTGCCAGCAGCCCGCCCGGGGGGACAGGACATAGCAATCAGCCCCAGCATTTT. Its protein product is CASSPPGGTGHSNQPQHF. The V call is TRBV28, the J call TRBJ1-5, with 8 bases aligning to TRBD1. This CDR3 has 18 amino acids. V was clipped by 6 bases and J by 0 bases; unmatched bases: 13. Per germline, CDR1 MDHEN and CDR2 SYDVKM.

The CDR3 DNA reads as TGTGCCAGCAGCCCCCTTGTCGGGAGTAAGTTTCCTGAGCAGTTCTTC. Translation: CASSPLVGSKFPEQFF. The rearrangement joins TRBV7-9 to TRBJ2-1; D possibly corresponds to TRBD2 (6 bases). The CDR3 totals 16 residues. Trimming stripped 5 bases from V and 9 bases from J, with 23 bases between. Germline loops: CDR1 SEHNR, CDR2 FQNEAQ (reference sequence).

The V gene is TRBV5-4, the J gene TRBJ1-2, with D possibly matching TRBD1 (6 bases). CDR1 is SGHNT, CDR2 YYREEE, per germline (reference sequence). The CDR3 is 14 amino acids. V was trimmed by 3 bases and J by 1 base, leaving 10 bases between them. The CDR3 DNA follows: TGTGCCAGCAGCTCCGGACAGCGTAACTATGGCTACACCTTC. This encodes CASSSGQRNYGYTF.

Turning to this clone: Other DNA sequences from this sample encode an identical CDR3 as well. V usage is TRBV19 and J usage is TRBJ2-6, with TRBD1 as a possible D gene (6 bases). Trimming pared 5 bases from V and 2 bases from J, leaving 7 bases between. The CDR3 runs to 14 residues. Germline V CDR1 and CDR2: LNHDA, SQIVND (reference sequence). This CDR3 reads CASSSGAGANVLTF. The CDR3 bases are TGTGCCAGTAGTTCAGGGGCTGGGGCCAACGTCCTGACTTTC.

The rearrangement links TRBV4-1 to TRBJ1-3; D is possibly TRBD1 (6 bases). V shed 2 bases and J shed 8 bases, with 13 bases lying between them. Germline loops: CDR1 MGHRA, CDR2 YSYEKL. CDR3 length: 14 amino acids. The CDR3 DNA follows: TGCGCCAGCAGCCAACCACAGGGTTGGGACACCATATATTTT. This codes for CASSQPQGWDTIYF.

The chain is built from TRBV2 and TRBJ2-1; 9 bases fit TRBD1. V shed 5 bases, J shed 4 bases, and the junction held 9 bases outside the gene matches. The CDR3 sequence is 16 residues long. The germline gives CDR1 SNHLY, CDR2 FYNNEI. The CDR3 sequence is CASSPGRDRGYNEQFF. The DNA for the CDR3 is TGTGCCAGCAGTCCCGGGCGCGACAGGGGGTACAATGAGCAGTTCTTC.

CDR3 protein: CASSVAGNYGYTF. The CDR3 region has the DNA TGTGCCAGCAGCGTAGCGGGGAACTATGGCTACACCTTC. The chain uses TRBV9 and TRBJ1-2; D is ambiguous. The CDR3 totals 13 residues. Germline values: CDR1 SGDLS, CDR2 YYNGEE. The V end lost 0 bases, the J end lost 2 bases, and 5 bases lay between the germline ends.

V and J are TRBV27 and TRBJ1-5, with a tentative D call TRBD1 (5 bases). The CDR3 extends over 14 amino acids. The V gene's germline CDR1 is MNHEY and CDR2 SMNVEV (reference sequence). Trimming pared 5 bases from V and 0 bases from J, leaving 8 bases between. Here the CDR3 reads CASSDSASNQPQHF. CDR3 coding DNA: TGTGCCAGCAGTGACAGCGCTAGCAATCAGCCCCAGCATTTT.

CDR3: CASSLTGFGDEQFF. The DNA of the CDR3 is TGTGCCAGCAGCTTGACCGGGTTTGGCGATGAGCAGTTCTTC. V and J are TRBV5-4 and TRBJ2-1; D gene ambiguous. The V gene's germline CDR1 is SGHNT and CDR2 YYREEE (reference sequence). Trimming removed 1 base from V and 8 bases from J, with 13 bases in between. This CDR3 comprises 14 residues. The full variable domain, completed using reference TRBV5-4 and TRBJ2-1, is ETGVTQSPTHLIKTRGQQVTLRCSSQSGHNTVSWYQQALGQGPQFIFQYYREEENGRGNFPPRFSGLQFPNYSSELNVNALELDDSALYLCASSLTGFGDEQFFGPGTRLTVL.

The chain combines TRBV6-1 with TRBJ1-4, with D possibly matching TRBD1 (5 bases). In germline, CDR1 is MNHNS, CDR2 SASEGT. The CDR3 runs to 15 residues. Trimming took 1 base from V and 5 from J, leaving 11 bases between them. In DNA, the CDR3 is TGTGCCAGCAGTGAAGGGAGACGGGGGAATGAAAAACTGTTTTTT. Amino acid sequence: CASSEGRRGNEKLFF.

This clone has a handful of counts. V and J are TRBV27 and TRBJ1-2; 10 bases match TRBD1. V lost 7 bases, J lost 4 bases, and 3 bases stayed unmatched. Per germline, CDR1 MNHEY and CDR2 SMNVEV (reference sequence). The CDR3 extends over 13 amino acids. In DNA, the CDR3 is TGTGCCAGCACCAGGACAGGGGGCTATGGCTACACCTTC. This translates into CASTRTGGYGYTF.

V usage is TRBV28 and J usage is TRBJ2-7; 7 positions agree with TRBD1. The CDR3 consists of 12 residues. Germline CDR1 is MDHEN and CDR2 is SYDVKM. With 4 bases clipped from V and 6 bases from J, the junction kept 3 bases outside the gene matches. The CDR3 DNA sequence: TGTGCCAGCAGTTATTACAGGGGCGAGCAGTACTTC. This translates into CASSYYRGEQYF.

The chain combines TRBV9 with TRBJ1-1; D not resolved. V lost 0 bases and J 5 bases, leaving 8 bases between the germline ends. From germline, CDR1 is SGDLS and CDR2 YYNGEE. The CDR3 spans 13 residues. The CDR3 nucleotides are TGTGCCAGCAGCGTAGGGAGGAGTACTGAAGCTTTCTTT. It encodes CASSVGRSTEAFF. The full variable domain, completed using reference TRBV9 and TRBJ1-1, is DSGVTQTPKHLITATGQRVTLRCSPRSGDLSVYWYQQSLDQGLQFLIQYYNGEERAKGNILERFSAQQFPDLHSELNLSSLELGDSALYFCASSVGRSTEAFFGQGTRLTVV.

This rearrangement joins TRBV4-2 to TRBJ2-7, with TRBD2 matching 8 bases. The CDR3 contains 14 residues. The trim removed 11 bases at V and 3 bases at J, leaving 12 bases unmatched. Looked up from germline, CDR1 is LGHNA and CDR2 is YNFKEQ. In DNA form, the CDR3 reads TGTGCCGGAACCCTGAGCGGGGGATACTACGAGCAGTACTTC. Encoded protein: CAGTLSGGYYEQYF.

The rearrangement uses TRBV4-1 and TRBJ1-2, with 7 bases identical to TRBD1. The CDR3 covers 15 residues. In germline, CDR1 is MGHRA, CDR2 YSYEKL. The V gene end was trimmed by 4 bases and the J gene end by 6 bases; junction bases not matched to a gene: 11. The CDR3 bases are TGCGCCAGCAGCCCAACGTCAGGACAGGATAATGGCTACACCTTC. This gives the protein CASSPTSGQDNGYTF.

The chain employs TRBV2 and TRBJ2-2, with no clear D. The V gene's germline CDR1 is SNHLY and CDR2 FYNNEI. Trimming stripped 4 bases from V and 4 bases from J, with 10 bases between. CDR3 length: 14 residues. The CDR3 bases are TGTGCCAGCAGTGGACTGAAGTCCACCGGGGAGCTGTTTTTT. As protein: CASSGLKSTGELFF. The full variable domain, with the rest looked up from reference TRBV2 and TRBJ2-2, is EPEVTQTPSHQVTQMGQEVILRCVPISNHLYFYWYRQILGQKVEFLVSFYNNEISEKSEIFDDQFSVERPDGSNFTLKIRSTKLEDSAMYFCASSGLKSTGELFFGEGSRLTVL.

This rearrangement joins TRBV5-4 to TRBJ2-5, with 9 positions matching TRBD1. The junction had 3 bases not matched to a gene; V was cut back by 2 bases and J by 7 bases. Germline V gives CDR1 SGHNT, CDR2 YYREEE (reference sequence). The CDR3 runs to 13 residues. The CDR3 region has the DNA TGTGCCAGCAGCTTTTTGGACAGGGGGACCCAGTACTTC. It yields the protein CASSFLDRGTQYF.

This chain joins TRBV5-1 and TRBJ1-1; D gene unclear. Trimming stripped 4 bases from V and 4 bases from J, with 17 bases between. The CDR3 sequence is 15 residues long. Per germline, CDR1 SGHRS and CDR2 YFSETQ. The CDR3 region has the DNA TGCGCCAGCAGCCCGAGGGCGGACGTTCTCACTGAAGCTTTCTTT. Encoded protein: CASSPRADVLTEAFF.

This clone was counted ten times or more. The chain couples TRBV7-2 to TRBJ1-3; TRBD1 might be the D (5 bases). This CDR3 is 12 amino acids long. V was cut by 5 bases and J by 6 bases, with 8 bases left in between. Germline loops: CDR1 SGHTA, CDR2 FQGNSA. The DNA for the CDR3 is TGTGCCAGCAGCCCGGGGGTAAACACCATATATTTT. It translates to CASSPGVNTIYF.

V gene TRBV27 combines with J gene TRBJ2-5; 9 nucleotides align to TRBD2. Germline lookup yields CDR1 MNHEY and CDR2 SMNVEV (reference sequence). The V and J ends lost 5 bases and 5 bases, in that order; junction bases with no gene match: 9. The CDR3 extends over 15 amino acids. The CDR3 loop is CASSEDSGRSETQYF. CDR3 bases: TGTGCCAGCAGTGAGGATAGCGGGAGATCGGAGACCCAGTACTTC.

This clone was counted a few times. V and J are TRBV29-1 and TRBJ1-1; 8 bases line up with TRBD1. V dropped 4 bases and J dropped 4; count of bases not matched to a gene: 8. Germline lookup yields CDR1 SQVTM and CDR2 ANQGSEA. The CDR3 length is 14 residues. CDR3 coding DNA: TGCAGCGTTGCCAGGGGTACAGGGGGCACTGAAGCTTTCTTT. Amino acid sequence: CSVARGTGGTEAFF. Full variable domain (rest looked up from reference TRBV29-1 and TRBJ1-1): SAVISQKPSRDICQRGTSLTIQCQVDSQVTMMFWYRQQPGQSLTLIATANQGSEATYESGFVIDKFPISRPNLTFSTLTVSNMSPEDSSIYLCSVARGTGGTEAFFGQGTRLTVV.

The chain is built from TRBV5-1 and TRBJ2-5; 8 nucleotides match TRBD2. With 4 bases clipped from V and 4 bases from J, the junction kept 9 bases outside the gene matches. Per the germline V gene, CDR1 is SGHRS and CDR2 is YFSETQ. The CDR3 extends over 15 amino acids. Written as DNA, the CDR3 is TGCGCCAGCAGCAGCGGACTAGCCGCTGGAGAGACCCAGTACTTC. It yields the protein CASSSGLAAGETQYF. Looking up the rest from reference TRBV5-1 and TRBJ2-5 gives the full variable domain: KAGVTQTPRYLIKTRGQQVTLSCSPISGHRSVSWYQQTPGQGLQFLFEYFSETQRNKGNFPGRFSGRQFSNSRSEMNVSTLELGDSALYLCASSSGLAAGETQYFGPGTRLLVL.

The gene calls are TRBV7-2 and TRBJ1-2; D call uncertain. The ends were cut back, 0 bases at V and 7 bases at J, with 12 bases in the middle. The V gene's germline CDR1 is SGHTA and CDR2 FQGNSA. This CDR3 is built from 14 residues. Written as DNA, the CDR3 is TGTGCCAGCAGCTTAGCCCAGGTCTCGATTGGCTACACCTTC. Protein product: CASSLAQVSIGYTF.

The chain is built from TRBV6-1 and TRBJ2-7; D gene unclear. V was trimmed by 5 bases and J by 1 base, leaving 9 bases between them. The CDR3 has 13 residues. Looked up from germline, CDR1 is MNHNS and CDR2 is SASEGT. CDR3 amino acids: CASSPGQSYEQYF. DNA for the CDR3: TGTGCCAGCAGTCCTGGGCAGTCCTACGAGCAGTACTTC.